This entry features one TCR beta chain sequence. The sample originates from a study of blood T cells in healthy people across ages. Primed by a sample-barcoded 5' primer and a J-beta primer mix, a second PCR proceeded for roughly 7 to 11 cycles. Tagging of each cDNA molecule was performed by a template-switch adaptor with 12 random nucleotides. TCRdb reprocessed the 5' RACE reads via MiXCR and lists one record per CDR3 protein. The table has approximately 350,000 distinct CDR3 sequences, about 49% seen once; the top ten hold over 40%. The germline CDR1 and CDR2 sequences are MNHEY and SVGEGT. The CDR3 is made up of 12 amino acids. V was shortened by 4 bases and J by 4 bases, with 5 bases between the two germline ends.

This chain joins TRBV6-2 or TRBV6-3 and TRBJ1-5, with unresolved D. The source is a man in his sixties in good health. The sequencing sample was made of blood. The CDR3 protein is CASSSQNQPQHF. The CDR3 DNA sequence: TGTGCCAGCAGTTCGCAGAATCAGCCCCAGCATTTT.